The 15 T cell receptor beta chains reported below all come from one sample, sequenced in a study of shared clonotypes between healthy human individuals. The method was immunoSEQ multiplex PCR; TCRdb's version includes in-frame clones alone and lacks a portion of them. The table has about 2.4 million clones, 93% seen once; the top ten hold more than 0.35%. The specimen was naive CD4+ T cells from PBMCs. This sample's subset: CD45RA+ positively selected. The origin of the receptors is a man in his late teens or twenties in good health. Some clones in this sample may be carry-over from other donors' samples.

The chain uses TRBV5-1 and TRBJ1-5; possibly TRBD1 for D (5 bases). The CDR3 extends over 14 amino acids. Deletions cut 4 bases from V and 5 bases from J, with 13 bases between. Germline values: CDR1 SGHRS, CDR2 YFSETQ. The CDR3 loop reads CASSVDGDDQPQHF. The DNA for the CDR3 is TGCGCCAGCAGCGTGGACGGGGACGATCAGCCCCAGCATTTT. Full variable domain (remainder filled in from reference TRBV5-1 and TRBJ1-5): KAGVTQTPRYLIKTRGQQVTLSCSPISGHRSVSWYQQTPGQGLQFLFEYFSETQRNKGNFPGRFSGRQFSNSRSEMNVSTLELGDSALYLCASSVDGDDQPQHFGDGTRLSIL.

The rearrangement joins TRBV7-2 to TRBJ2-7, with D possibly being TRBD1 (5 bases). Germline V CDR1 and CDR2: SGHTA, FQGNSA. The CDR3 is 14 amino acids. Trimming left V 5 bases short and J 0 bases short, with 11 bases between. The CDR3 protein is CASSVRTFSYEQYF. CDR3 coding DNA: TGTGCCAGCAGCGTAAGGACATTCTCCTACGAGCAGTACTTC.

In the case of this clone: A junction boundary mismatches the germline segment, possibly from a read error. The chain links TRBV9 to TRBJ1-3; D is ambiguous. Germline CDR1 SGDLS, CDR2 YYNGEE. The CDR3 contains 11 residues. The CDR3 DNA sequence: TGTGCCGGCAGCCGAGGAAACACCATATATTTT. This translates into CAGSRGNTIYF.

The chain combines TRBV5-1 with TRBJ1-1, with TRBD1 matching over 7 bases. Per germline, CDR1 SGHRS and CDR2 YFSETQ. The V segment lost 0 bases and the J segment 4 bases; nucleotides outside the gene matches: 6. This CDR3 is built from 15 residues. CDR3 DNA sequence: TGCGCCAGCAGCTTGGAAGGGGGCAAGGTCACTGAAGCTTTCTTT. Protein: CASSLEGGKVTEAFF.

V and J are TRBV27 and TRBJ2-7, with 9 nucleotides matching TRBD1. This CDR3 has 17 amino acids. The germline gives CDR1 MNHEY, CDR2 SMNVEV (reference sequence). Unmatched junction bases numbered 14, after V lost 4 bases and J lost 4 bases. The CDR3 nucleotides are TGTGCCAGCAGTTCGGCCACTCCGACAGGGGGGAAGTACGAGCAGTACTTC. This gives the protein CASSSATPTGGKYEQYF.

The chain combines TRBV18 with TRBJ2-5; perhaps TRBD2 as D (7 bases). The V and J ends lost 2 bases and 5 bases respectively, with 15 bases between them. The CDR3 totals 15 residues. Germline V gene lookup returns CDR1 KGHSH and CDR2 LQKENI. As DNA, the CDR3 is TGTGCCAGCTCACCAACCGGACTAGGGGGGGAGACCCAGTACTTC. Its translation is CASSPTGLGGETQYF.

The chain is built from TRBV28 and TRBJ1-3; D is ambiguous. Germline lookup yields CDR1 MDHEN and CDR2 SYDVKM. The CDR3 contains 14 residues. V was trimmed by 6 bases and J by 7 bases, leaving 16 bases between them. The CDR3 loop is CASSQHPSPNTIYF. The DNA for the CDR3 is TGTGCCAGCAGCCAACACCCGAGCCCCAACACCATATATTTT.

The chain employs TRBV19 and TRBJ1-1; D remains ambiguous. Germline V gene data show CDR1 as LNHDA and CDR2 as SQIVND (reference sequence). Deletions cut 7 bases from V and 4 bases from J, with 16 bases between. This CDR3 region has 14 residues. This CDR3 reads CASTATAPPTEAFF. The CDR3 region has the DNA TGTGCCAGTACCGCGACCGCTCCCCCCACTGAAGCTTTCTTT.

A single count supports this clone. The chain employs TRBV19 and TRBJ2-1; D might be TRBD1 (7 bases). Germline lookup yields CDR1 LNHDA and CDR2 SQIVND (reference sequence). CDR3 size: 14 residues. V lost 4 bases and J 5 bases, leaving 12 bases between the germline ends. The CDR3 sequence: CASSRGDSHNEQFF. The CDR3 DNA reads TGTGCCAGTAGTAGGGGGGACAGCCACAATGAGCAGTTCTTC. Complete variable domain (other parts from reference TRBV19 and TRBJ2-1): DGGITQSPKYLFRKEGQNVTLSCEQNLNHDAMYWYRQDPGQGLRLIYYSQIVNDFQKGDIAEGYSVSREKKESFPLTVTSAQKNPTAFYLCASSRGDSHNEQFFGPGTRLTVL.

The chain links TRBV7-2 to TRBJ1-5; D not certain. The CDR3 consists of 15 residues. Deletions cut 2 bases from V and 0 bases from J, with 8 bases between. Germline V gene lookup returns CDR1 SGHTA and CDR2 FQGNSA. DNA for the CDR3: TGTGCCAGCAGCTTAACTGTTAATAGCAATCAGCCCCAGCATTTT. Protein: CASSLTVNSNQPQHF.

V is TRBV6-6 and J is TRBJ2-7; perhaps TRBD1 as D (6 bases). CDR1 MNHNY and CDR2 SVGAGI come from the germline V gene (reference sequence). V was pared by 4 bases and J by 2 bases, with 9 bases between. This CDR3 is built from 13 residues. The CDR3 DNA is TGTGCCAGCAGTTCCGGACAGACCTACGAGCAGTACTTC. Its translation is CASSSGQTYEQYF.

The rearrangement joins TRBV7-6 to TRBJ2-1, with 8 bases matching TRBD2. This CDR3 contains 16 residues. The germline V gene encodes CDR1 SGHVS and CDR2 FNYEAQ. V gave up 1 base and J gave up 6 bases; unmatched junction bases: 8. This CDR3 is CASSLVGTSWRNEQFF. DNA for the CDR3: TGTGCCAGCAGCTTAGTCGGGACTAGTTGGCGCAATGAGCAGTTCTTC. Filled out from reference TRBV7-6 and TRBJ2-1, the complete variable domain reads GAGVSQSPRYKVTKRGQDVALRCDPISGHVSLYWYRQALGQGPEFLTYFNYEAQQDKSGLPNDRFSAERPEGSISTLTIQRTEQRDSAMYRCASSLVGTSWRNEQFFGPGTRLTVL.

The CDR3: CASSPEDRAGNTIYF. CDR3 in DNA: TGTGCCAGCAGTCCGGAGGACAGGGCCGGAAACACCATATATTTT. The rearrangement joins TRBV27 to TRBJ1-3, with TRBD1 identical over 8 bases. The CDR3 covers 15 residues. The J segment lost 4 bases and the V segment lost 5 bases, leaving 7 bases of the junction unmatched. Germline V gives CDR1 MNHEY, CDR2 SMNVEV (reference sequence).

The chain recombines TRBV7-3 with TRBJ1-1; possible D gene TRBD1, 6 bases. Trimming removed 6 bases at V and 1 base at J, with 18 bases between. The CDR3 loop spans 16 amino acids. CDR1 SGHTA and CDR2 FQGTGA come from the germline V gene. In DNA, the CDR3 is TGTGCCAGCAGGCCATTAGTGGGGGCCGGGAACACTGAAGCTTTCTTT. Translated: CASRPLVGAGNTEAFF.

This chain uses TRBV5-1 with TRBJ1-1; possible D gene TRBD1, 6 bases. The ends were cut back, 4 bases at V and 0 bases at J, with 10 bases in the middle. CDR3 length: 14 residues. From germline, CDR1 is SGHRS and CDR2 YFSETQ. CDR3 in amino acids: CASSTGHLNTEAFF. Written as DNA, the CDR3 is TGCGCCAGCAGCACGGGACACTTGAACACTGAAGCTTTCTTT. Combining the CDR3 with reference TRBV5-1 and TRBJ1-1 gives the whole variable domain KAGVTQTPRYLIKTRGQQVTLSCSPISGHRSVSWYQQTPGQGLQFLFEYFSETQRNKGNFPGRFSGRQFSNSRSEMNVSTLELGDSALYLCASSTGHLNTEAFFGQGTRLTVV.